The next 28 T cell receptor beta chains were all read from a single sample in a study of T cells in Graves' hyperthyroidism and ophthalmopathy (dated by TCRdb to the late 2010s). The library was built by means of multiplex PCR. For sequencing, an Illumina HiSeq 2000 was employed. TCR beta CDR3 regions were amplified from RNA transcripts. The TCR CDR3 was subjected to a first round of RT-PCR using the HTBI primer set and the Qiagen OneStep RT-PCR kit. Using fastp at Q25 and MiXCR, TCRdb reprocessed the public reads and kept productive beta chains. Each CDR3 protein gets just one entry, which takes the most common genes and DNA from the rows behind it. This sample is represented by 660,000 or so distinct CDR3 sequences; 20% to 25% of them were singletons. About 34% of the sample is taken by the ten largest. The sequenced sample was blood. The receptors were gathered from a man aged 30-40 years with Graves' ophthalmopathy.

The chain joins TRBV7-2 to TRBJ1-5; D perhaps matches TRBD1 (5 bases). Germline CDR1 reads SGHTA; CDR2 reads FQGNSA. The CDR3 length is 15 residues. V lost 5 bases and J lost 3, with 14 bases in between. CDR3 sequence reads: CASSLQGAINQPQHF. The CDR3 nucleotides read TGTGCCAGCAGCCTACAAGGGGCGATCAATCAGCCCCAGCATTTT.

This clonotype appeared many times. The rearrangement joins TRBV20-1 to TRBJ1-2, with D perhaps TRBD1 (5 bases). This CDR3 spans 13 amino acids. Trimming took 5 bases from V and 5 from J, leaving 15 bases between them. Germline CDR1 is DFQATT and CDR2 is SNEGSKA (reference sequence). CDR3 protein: CSAERQHLYGYTF. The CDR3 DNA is TGCAGTGCTGAGCGACAGCACCTATATGGCTACACCTTC.

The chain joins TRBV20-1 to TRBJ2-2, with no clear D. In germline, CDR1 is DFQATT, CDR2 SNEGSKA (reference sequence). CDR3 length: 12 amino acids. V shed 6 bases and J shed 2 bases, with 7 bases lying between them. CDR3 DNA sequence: TGCAGTGCCCCCAGAAACACCGGGGAGCTGTTTTTT. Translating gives CSAPRNTGELFF.

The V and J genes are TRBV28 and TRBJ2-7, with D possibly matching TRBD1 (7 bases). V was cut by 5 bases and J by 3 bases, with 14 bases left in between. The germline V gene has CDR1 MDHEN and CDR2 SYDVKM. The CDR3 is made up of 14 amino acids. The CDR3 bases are TGTGCCAGCAGTCCGGGGGACAGCCTCTACGAGCAGTACTTC. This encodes CASSPGDSLYEQYF.

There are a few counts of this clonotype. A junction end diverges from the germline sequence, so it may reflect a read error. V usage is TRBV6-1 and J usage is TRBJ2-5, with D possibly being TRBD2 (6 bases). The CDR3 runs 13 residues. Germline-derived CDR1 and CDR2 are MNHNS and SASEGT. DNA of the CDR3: TGTGCCAGCGGTGACGGGAGCCACGAGACCCAGTACTTC. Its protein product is CASGDGSHETQYF.

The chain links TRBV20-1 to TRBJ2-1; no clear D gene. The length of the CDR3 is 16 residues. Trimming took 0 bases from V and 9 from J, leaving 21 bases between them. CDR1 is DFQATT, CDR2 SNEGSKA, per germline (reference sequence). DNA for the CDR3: TGCAGTGCTAGAGATCTCGGCTCCGATAACCCAACTGAGCAGTTCTTC. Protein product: CSARDLGSDNPTEQFF.

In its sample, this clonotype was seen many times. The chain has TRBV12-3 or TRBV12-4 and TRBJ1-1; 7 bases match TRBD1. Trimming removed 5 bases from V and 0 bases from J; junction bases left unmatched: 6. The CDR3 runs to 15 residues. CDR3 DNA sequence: TGTGCCAGCAGTAGATGGGACAGCCTGAACACTGAAGCTTTCTTT. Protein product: CASSRWDSLNTEAFF.

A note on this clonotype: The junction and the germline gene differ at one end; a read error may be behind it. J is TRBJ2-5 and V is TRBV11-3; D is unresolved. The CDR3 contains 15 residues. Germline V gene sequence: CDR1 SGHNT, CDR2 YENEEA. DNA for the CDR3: TGCGCCAGCAGCCCCCAGGCGCTTTCACAAGAGACCCAGTACTTC. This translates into CASSPQALSQETQYF.

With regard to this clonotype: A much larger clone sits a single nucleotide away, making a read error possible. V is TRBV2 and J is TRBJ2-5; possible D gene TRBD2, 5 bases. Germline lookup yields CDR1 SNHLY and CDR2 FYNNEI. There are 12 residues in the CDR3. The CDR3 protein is CASREEAEAQYF. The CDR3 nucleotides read TGTGCCAGCAGGGAAGAAGCGGAGGCCCAGTACTTC.

CDR3 nucleotide sequence: TGTGCCAGCAGTTTCTTCGGGGATTTGGGCACTGAAGCTTTCTTT. Translated: CASSFFGDLGTEAFF. V gene TRBV28 combines with J gene TRBJ1-1; D call uncertain. The V end lost 3 bases, the J end lost 4 bases, and 15 bases lay between the germline ends. Germline V gene sequence: CDR1 MDHEN, CDR2 SYDVKM. CDR3 length equals 15 residues.

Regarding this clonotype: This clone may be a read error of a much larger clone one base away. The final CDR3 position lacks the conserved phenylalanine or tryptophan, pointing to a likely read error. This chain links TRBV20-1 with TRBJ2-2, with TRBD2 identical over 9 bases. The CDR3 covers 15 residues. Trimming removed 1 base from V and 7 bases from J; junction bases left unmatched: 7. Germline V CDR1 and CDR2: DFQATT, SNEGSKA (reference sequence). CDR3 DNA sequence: TGCAGTGCTAGAGCCCTGGCGGGAGGGGGCGGGGAGCTGTTTTCT. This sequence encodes CSARALAGGGGELFS.

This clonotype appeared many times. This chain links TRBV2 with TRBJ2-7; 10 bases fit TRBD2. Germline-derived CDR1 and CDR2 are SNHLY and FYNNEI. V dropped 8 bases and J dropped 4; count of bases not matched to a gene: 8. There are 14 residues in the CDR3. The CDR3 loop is CASLPSGSGYEQYF. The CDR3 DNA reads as TGTGCCAGCCTTCCTAGCGGGAGTGGTTACGAGCAGTACTTC.

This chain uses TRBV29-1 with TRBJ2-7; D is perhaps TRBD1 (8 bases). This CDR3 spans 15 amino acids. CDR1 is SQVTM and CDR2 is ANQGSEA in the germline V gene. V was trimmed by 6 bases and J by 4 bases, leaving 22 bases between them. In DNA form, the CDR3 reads TGCAGCGTGACTACAGGGGGGGGACGGAATTACGAGCAGTACTTC. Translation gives CSVTTGGGRNYEQYF.

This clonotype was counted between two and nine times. The CDR3 protein is CASSPDIRDGIQYF. As DNA, the CDR3 is TGTGCCAGCTCACCAGATATAAGGGACGGCATTCAGTACTTC. This chain connects TRBV18 to TRBJ2-4; D could derive from TRBD1 or TRBD2 (5 bases each). Trimming cost V 2 bases and J 9 bases, with 14 bases left between them. The CDR3 spans 14 residues. Germline loops: CDR1 KGHSH, CDR2 LQKENI.

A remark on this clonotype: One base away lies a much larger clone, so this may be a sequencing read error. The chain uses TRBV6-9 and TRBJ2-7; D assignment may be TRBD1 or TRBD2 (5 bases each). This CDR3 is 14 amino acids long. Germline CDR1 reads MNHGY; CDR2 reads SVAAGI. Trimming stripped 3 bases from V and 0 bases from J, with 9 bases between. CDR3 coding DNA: TGTGCCAGCAGTTACGAGGGGAACTCCTACGAGCAGTACTTC. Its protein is CASSYEGNSYEQYF.

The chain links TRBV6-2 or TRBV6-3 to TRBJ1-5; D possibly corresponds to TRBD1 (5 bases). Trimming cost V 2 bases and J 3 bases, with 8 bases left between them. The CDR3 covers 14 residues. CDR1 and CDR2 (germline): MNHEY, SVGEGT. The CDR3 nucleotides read TGTGCCAGCAGTTACGGGGGAAACAATCAGCCCCAGCATTTT. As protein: CASSYGGNNQPQHF.

The CDR3 reads CASSAGQGASYEQYF. The CDR3 DNA sequence: TGTGCCAGCAGCGCGGGACAGGGGGCGTCCTACGAGCAGTACTTC. The chain uses TRBV5-4 and TRBJ2-7; 12 nucleotides match TRBD1. Germline assignment: CDR1 SGHNT and CDR2 YYREEE (reference sequence). This CDR3 comprises 15 residues. V dropped 4 bases and J dropped 1; count of bases not matched to a gene: 3.

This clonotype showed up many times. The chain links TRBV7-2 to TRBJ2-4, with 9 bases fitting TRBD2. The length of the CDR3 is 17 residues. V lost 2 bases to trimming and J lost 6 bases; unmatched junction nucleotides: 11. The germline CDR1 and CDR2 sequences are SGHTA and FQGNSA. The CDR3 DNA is TGTGCCAGCAGCTTAATGGGCGGGAGGGCCCTCGCAAACATTCAGTACTTC. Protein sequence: CASSLMGGRALANIQYF.

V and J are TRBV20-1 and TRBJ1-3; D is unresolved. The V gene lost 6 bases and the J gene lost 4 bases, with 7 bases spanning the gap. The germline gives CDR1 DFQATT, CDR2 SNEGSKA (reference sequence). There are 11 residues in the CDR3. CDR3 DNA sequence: TGCAGTGCGCCTGAGGGAAACACCATATATTTT. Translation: CSAPEGNTIYF.

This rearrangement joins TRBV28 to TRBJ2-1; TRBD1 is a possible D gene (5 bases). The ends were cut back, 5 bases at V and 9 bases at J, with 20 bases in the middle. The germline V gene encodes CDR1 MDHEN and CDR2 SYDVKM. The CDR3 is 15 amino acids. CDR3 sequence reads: CASSPVGPGVSEQFF. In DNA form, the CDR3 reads TGTGCCAGCAGTCCCGTGGGGCCCGGCGTCAGTGAGCAGTTCTTC.

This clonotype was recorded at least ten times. The CDR3 DNA reads as TGTGCCAGCAGCGATAACAGGGGGGCTAATGAAAAACTGTTTTTT. As protein: CASSDNRGANEKLFF. The chain couples TRBV3-1 to TRBJ1-4; 8 nucleotides match TRBD1. CDR1 is LGHDT and CDR2 is YNNKEL in the germline V gene (reference sequence). The CDR3 runs to 15 residues. The ends lost 5 bases at V and 3 bases at J; junction bases unmatched: 5. Drawing the rest from reference TRBV3-1 and TRBJ1-4, the complete variable domain is DTAVSQTPKYLVTQMGNDKSIKCEQNLGHDTMYWYKQDSKKFLKIMFSYNNKELIINETVPNRFSPKSPDKAHLNLHINSLELGDSAVYFCASSDNRGANEKLFFGSGTQLSVL.

In nucleotides, the CDR3 is TGTGCCAGCAAGGGTCTGTTTAATGAAAAACTGTTTTTT. Encoded protein: CASKGLFNEKLFF. The genes are TRBV6-1 and TRBJ1-4; D is undetermined. The CDR3 contains 13 residues. Between the trimmed V and J ends, which lost 7 bases and 4 bases, there was a span of 10 bases. The germline V gene encodes CDR1 MNHNS and CDR2 SASEGT.

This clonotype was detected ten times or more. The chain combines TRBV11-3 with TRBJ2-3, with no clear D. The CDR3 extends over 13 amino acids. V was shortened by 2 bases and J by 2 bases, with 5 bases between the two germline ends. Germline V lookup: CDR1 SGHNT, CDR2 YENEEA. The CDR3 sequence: CASSLRATDTQYF. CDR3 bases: TGTGCCAGCAGCTTAAGGGCCACAGATACGCAGTATTTT.

The chain's CDR3 is CASSHQTGLNTEAFF. The CDR3 coding sequence is TGTGCCAGCAGCCACCAGACAGGGCTGAACACTGAAGCTTTCTTT. The rearrangement links TRBV9 to TRBJ1-1; the match to TRBD1 covers 7 bases. Germline assignment: CDR1 SGDLS and CDR2 YYNGEE. The CDR3 spans 15 residues. V lost 4 bases, J lost 0 bases, and 6 bases stayed unmatched. The entire variable domain, with the rest obtained from reference TRBV9 and TRBJ1-1, is as follows: DSGVTQTPKHLITATGQRVTLRCSPRSGDLSVYWYQQSLDQGLQFLIQYYNGEERAKGNILERFSAQQFPDLHSELNLSSLELGDSALYFCASSHQTGLNTEAFFGQGTRLTVV.

In nucleotides, the CDR3 is TGCGCCAGCAGCCGGGGACAGCCGGGAGAGCAGTACTTC. Residues: CASSRGQPGEQYF. The chain employs TRBV5-1 and TRBJ2-7, with 7 bases aligning to TRBD1. V lost 4 bases, J lost 7 bases, and 8 bases stayed unmatched. The CDR3 contains 13 residues. Germline values: CDR1 SGHRS, CDR2 YFSETQ.

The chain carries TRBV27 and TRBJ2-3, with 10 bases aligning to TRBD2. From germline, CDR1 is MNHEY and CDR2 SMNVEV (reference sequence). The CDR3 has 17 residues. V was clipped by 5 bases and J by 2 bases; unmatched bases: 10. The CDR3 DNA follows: TGTGCCAGCAGTCCCTACGGGACTAGCGAATCCACAGATACGCAGTATTTT. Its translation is CASSPYGTSESTDTQYF.

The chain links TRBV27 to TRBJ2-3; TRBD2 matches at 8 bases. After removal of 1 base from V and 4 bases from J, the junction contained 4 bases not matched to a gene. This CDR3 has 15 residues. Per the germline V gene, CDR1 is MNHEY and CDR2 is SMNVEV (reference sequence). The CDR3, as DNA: TGTGCCAGCAGTTTATATCCGGGAGGGCCAGATACGCAGTATTTT. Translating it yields CASSLYPGGPDTQYF.

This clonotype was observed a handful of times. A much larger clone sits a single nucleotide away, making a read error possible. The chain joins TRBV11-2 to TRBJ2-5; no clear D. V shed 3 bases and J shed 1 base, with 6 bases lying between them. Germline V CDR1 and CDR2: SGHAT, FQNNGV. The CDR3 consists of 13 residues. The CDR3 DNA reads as TGTGCCAGCAGCTTTCAGGTCCAAGAGACCCAGTACTTC. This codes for CASSFQVQETQYF.